This T cell receptor beta chain was captured by sequencing in a study of shared clonotypes between healthy human individuals. Trimming removed 5 bases from V and 8 bases from J, with 13 bases in between. The germline V gene encodes CDR1 SGHTA and CDR2 FQGTGA. This CDR3 spans 13 amino acids. Here immunoSEQ multiplex PCR was the method, and the copy in TCRdb shows in-frame clones only, minus some. The sample yields some 490,000 clones, around four fifths seen once. Sequenced input: PBMCs. The sequence was obtained from a woman aged 40 to 50 in good health. Some clones in this sample may be carry-over from other donors' samples. The chain carries TRBV7-3 and TRBJ2-1, with a weak D call TRBD1 (5 bases). The CDR3 DNA sequence: TGTGCCAGCAGCGGGGCGCCCGGCGATGAGCAGTTCTTC. It specifies CASSGAPGDEQFF.